The T cell receptor (beta chain) under discussion was sequenced for a study of neoadjuvant anti-PD-1 for oral cavity cancer. About the study: Nivolumab at 3 mg/kg was mostly given biweekly, three to four doses, pre-surgery. Non-progressing patients received a fourth nivolumab dose near day 43, then surgery on days 50-56.

The CDR3 is made up of 13 amino acids. Trimming pared 2 bases from V and 11 bases from J, leaving 15 bases between. Germline V gene sequence: CDR1 MNHEY, CDR2 SMNVEV (reference sequence). Measured with immunoSEQ multiplex PCR; TCRdb has only the in-frame clones, and not every one. This repertoire shows around 5,000 clones, more than 45% found once; its top ten account for around 7.2%. The sample was tumor tissue, taken before nivolumab (anti-PD-1) treatment. This sequence joins TRBV27 and TRBJ1-1; a weak D match, TRBD1 (5 bases). The receptor was isolated from a person aged 35-79 years with oral cavity squamous cell carcinoma. As DNA, the CDR3 is TGTGCCAGCAGTTTAGAAAGGGGAGGAGTCGCTTTCTTT. This sequence encodes CASSLERGGVAFF.